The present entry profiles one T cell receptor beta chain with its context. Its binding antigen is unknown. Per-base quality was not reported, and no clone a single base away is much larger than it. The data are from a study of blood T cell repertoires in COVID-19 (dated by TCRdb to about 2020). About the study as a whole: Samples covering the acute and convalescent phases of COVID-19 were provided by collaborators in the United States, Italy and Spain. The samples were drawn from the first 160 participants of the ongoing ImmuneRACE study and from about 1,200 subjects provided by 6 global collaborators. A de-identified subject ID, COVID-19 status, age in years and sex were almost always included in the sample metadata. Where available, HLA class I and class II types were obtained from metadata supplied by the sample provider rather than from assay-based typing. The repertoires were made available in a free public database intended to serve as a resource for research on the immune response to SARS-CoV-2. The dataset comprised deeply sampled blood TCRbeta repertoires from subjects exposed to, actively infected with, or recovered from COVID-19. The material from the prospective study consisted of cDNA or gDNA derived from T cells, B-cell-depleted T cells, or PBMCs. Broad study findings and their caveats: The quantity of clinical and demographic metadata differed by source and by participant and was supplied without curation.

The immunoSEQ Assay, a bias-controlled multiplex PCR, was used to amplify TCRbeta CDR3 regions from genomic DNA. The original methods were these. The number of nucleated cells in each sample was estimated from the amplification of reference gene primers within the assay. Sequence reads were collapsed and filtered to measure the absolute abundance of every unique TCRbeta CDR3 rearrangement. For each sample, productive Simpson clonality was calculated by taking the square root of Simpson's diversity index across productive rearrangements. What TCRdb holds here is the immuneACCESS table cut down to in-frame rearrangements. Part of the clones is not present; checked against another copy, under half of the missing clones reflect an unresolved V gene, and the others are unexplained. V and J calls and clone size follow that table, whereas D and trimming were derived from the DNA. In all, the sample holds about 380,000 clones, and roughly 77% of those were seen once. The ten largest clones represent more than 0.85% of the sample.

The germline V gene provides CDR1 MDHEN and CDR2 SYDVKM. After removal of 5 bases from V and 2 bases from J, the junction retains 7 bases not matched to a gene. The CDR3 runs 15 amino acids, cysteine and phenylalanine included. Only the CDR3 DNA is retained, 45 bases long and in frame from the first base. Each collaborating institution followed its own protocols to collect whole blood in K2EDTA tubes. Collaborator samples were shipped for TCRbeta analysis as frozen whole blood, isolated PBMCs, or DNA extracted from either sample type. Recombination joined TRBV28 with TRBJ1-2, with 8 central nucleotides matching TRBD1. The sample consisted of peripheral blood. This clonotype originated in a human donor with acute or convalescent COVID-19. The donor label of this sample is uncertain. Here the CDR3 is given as CASSRTGTGNYGYTF. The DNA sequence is TGTGCCAGCAGTCGAACCGGGACAGGAAACTATGGCTACACCTTC.